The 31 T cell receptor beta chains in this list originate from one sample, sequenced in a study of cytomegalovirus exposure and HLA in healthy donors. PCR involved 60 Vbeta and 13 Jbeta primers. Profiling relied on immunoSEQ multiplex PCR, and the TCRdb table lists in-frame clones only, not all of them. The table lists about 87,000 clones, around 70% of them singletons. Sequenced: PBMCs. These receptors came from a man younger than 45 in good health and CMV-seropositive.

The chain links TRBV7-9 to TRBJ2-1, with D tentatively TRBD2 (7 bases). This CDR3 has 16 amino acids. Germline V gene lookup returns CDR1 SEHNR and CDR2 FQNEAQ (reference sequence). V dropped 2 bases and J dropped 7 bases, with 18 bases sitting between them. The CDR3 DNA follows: TGTGCCAGCAGCTTATTAGGGGGGAGGGCCGGGAATGAGCAGTTCTTC. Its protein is CASSLLGGRAGNEQFF.

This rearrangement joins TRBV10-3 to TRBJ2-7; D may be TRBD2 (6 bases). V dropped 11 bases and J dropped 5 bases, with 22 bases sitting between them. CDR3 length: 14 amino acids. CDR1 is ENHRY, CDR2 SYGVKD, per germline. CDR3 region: CAASLTRQDNEQYF. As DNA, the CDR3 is TGTGCCGCCTCGTTGACTAGACAAGATAACGAGCAGTACTTC.

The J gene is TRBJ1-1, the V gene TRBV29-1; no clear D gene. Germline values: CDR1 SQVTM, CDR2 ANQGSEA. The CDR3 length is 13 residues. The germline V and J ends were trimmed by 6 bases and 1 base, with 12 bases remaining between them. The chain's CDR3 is CSVGEGKNTEAFF. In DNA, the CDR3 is TGCAGCGTCGGGGAGGGAAAGAACACTGAAGCTTTCTTT.

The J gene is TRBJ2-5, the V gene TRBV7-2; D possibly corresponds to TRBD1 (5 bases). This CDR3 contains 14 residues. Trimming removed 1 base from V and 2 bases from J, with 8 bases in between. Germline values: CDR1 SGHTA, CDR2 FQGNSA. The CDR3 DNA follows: TGTGCCAGCAGCTTAGGTAACAGGCAAGAGACCCAGTACTTC. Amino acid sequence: CASSLGNRQETQYF.

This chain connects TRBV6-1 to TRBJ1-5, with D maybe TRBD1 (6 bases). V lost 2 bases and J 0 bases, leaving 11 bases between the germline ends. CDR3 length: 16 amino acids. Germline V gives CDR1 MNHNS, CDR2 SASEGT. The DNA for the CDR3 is TGTGCCAGCAGTGAATTAACAGGGCTTAGCAATCAGCCCCAGCATTTT. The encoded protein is CASSELTGLSNQPQHF.

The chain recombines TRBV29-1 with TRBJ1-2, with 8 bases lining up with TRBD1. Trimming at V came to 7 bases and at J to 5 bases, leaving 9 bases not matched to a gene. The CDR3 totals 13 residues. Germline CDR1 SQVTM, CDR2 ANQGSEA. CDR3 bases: TGCAGCGACGTACAGGGGGGCAAGTATGGCTACACCTTC. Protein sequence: CSDVQGGKYGYTF.

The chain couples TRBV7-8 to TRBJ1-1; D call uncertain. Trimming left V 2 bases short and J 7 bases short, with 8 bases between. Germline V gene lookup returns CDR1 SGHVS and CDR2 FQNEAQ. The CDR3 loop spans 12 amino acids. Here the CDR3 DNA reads TGTGCCAGCAGCTTATTTCAGTATGAAGCTTTCTTT. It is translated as CASSLFQYEAFF.

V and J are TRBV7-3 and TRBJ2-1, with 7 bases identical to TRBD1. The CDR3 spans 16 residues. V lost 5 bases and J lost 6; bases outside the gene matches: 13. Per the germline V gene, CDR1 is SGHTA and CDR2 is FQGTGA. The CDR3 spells CASSIDRQGMGNEQFF. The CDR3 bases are TGTGCCAGCAGCATTGACAGACAGGGAATGGGCAATGAGCAGTTCTTC.

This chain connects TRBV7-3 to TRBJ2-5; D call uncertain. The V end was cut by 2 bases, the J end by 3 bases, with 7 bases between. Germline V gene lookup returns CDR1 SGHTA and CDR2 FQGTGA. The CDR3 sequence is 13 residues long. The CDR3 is CASSLDIKETQYF. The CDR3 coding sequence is TGTGCCAGCAGCTTAGACATTAAAGAGACCCAGTACTTC.

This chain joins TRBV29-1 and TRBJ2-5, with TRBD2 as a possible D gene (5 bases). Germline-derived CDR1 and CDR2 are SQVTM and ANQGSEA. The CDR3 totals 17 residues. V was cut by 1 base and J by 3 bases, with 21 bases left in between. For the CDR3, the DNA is TGCAGCGTTGAAGGCCGAAAAGAGTTAGCGCGTAAAGAGACCCAGTACTTC. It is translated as CSVEGRKELARKETQYF.

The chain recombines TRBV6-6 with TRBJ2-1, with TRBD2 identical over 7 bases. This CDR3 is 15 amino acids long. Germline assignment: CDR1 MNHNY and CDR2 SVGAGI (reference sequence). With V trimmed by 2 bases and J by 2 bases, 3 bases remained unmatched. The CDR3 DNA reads TGTGCCAGCAGTTACCGGGCGGGAGCCTACAATGAGCAGTTCTTC. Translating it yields CASSYRAGAYNEQFF.

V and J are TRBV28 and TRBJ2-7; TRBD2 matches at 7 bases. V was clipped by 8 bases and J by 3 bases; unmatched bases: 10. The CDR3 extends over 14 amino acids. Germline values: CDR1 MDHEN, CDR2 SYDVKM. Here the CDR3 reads CASGSRGGGYEQYF. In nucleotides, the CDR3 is TGTGCCAGCGGCTCCCGTGGGGGGGGCTACGAGCAGTACTTC.

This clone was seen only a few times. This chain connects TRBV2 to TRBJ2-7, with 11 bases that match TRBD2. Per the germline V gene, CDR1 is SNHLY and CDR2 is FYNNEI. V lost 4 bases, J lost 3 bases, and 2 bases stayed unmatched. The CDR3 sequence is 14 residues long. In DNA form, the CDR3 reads TGTGCCAGCAGTGCCGGGACTAGCGGCTACGAGCAGTACTTC. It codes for CASSAGTSGYEQYF.

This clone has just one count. DNA of the CDR3: TGCGCCAGCACCACTAGCGGGAGCGCCGGGGAGCTGTTTTTT. Encoded protein: CASTTSGSAGELFF. The chain carries TRBV5-1 and TRBJ2-2; 11 bases match TRBD2. CDR1 and CDR2 (germline): SGHRS, YFSETQ. V was clipped by 6 bases and J by 6 bases; unmatched bases: 4. The CDR3 has 14 residues.

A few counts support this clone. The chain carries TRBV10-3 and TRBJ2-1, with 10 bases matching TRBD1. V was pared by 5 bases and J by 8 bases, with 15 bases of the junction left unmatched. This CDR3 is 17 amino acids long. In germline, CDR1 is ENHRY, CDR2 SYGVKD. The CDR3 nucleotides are TGTGCCATCAGTCCTGGTTCGGGGACAGGGGCGCCCGATGAGCAGTTCTTC. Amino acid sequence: CAISPGSGTGAPDEQFF.

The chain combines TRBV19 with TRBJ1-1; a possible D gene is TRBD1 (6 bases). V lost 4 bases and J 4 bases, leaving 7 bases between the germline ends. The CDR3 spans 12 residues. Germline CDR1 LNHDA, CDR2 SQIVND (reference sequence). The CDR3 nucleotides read TGTGCCAGTAGTACAGGGGCCACTGAAGCTTTCTTT. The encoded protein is CASSTGATEAFF.

The CDR3 region is CASSVTGTYGYTF. CDR3 bases: TGTGCCAGCAGCGTCACAGGGACCTATGGCTACACCTTC. This chain connects TRBV25-1 to TRBJ1-2; possibly TRBD1 for D (6 bases). Germline CDR1 is MGHDK and CDR2 is SYGVNS. This CDR3 spans 13 amino acids. V gave up 6 bases and J gave up 4 bases, with 12 bases separating them.

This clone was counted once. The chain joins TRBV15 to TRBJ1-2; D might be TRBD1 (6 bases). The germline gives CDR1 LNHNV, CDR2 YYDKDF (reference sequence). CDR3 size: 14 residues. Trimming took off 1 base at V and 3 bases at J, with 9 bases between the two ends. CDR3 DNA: TGTGCCACCAGCAGAGGGGGGGGCGACTATGGCTACACCTTC. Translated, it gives CATSRGGGDYGYTF.

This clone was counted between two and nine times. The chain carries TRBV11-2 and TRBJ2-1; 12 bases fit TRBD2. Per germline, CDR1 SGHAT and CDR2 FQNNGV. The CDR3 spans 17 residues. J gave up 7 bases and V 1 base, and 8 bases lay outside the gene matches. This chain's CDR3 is CASSLVPLAGGVNEQFF. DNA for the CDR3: TGTGCCAGCAGCTTAGTCCCGCTAGCGGGAGGGGTAAATGAGCAGTTCTTC.

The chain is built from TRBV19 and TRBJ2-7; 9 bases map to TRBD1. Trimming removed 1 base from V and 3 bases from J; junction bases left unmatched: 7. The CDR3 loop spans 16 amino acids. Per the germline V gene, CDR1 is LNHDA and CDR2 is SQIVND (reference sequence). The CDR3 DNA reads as TGTGCCAGTAGTATAGCCCAGGGGGGACAGGGCTACGAGCAGTACTTC. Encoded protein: CASSIAQGGQGYEQYF.

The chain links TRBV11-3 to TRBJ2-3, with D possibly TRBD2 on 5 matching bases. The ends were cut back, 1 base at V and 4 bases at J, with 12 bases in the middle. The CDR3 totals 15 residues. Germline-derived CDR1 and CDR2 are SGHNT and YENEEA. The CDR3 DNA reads TGTGCCAGCAGCTTAGGAGGGATTAGAGCAGATACGCAGTATTTT. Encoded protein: CASSLGGIRADTQYF.

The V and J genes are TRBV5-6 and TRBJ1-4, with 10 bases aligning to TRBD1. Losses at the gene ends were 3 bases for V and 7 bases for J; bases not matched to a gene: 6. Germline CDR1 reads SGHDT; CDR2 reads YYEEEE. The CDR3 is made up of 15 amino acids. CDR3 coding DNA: TGTGCCAGCAGCTCGGCCGGGACAGGGGCTGAAAAACTGTTTTTT. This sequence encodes CASSSAGTGAEKLFF.

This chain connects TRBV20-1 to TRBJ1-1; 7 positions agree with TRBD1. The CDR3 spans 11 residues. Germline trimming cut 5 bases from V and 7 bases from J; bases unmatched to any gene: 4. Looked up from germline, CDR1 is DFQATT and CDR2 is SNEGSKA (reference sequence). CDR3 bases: TGCAGTGCTGAGCAGGGGGGTGAAGCTTTCTTT. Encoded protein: CSAEQGGEAFF.

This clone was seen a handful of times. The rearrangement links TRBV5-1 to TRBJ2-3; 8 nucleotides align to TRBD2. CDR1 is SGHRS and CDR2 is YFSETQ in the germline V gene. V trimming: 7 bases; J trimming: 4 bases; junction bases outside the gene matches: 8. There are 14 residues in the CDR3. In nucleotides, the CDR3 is TGCGCCAGCTCGGCGGGGGGATTCGCAGATACGCAGTATTTT. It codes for CASSAGGFADTQYF.

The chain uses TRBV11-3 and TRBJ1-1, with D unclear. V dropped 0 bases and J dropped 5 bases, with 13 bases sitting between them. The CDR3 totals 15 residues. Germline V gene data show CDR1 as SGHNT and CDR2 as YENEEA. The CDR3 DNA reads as TGTGCCAGCAGCTTAGATTCAACAGTAAGGACTGAAGCTTTCTTT. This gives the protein CASSLDSTVRTEAFF.

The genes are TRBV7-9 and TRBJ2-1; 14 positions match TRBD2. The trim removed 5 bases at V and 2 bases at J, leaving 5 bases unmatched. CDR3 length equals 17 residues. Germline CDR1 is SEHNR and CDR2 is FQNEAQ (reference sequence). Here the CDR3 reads CASSPPGLAGAYNEQFF. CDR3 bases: TGTGCCAGCAGCCCGCCGGGACTAGCGGGAGCCTACAATGAGCAGTTCTTC.

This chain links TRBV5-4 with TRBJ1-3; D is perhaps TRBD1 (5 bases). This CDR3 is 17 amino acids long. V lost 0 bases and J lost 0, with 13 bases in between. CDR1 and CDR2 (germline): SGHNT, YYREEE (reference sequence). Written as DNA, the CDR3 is TGTGCCAGCAGCTTGGGGTCCCAGGGTAACTCTGGAAACACCATATATTTT. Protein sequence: CASSLGSQGNSGNTIYF.

The CDR3 reads CASSLEGLAGGETQYF. The CDR3 bases are TGTGCCAGCAGCTTAGAAGGACTAGCGGGGGGAGAGACCCAGTACTTC. The rearrangement uses TRBV7-2 and TRBJ2-5; 14 positions match TRBD2. There are 16 residues in the CDR3. V gave up 1 base and J gave up 4 bases; unmatched junction bases: 2. Germline CDR1 reads SGHTA; CDR2 reads FQGNSA.

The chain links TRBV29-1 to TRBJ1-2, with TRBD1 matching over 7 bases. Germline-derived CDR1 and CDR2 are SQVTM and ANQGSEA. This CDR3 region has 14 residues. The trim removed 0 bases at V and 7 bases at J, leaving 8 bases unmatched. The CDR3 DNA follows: TGCAGCGTTGAAGACCTGAAAGACAGGGCTGGCTACACCTTC. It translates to CSVEDLKDRAGYTF.

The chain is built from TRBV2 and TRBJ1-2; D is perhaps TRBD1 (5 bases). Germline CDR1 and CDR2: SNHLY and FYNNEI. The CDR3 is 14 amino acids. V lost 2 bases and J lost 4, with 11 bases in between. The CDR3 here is CASSEPGAVYGYTF. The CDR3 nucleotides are TGTGCCAGCAGTGAACCTGGGGCGGTCTATGGCTACACCTTC.

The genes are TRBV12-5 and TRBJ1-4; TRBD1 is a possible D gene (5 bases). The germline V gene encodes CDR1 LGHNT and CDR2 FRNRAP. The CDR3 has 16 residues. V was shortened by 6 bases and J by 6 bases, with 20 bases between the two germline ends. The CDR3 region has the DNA TGTGCTAGTGGCATGGGGGAGAGTAGCGGGCATGAAAAACTGTTTTTT. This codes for CASGMGESSGHEKLFF.